What follows describes a single TCR beta chain. What it binds is not known. TCR beta CDR3 regions were amplified from RNA. The primer set for the first-round RT-PCR of the TCR CDR3 was HTBI. Each CDR3 protein is one row after TCRdb ran MiXCR on the multiplex PCR reads. The sample has some 510,000 distinct CDR3 sequences, less than 25% seen once. The data were taken from a study of T cells in Graves' hyperthyroidism and ophthalmopathy. About the study: Staff took peripheral blood when the initial diagnosis was made, before any treatment began. Points from the study as a whole: The model foresaw ophthalmopathy a median approximately 6.3 months prior to onset.

The germline V and J ends were trimmed by 0 bases and 8 bases, with 10 bases remaining between them. Looked up from germline, CDR1 is LGHNA and CDR2 is YNFKEQ. The CDR3 length is 13 residues. Used for diagnoses were clinical symptoms, serum thyroxine and TRAb, thyroid ultrasound and orbital computed tomography. The PBMCs were sourced from fresh peripheral blood (about 9.7 ml). The source material was blood. This TCR came from a man aged 18 to 29 with Graves' hyperthyroidism. The rearrangement links TRBV4-2 to TRBJ1-2; D gene ambiguous. Here the CDR3 reads CASSQDTGEGYTF. The DNA of the CDR3 is TGTGCCAGCAGCCAAGATACCGGGGAAGGCTACACCTTC.